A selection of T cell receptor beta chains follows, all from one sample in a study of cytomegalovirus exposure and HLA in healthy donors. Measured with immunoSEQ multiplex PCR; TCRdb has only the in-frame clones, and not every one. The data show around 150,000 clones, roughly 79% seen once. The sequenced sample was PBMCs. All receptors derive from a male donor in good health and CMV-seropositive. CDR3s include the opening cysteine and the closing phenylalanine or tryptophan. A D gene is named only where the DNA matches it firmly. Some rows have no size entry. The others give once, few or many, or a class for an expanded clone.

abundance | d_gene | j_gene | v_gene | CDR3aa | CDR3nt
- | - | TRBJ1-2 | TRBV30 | CAWSVSLSYGYTF | TGTGCCTGGAGTGTATCCCTGAGCTATGGCTACACCTTC
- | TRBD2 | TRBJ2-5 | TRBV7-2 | CASSFRGVQETQYF | TGTGCCAGCAGCTTCCGGGGGGTACAAGAGACCCAGTACTTC
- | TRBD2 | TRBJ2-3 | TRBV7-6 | CASSLGSGGNTDTQYF | TGTGCCAGCAGCTTAGGTAGCGGGGGGAACACAGATACGCAGTATTTT
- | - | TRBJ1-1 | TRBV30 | CAWGGSNTEAFF | TGTGCCTGGGGCGGTTCGAACACTGAAGCTTTCTTT
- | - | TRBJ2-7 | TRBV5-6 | CASSLVASAVYEQYF | TGTGCCAGCAGCTTGGTGGCTAGCGCGGTCTACGAGCAGTACTTC
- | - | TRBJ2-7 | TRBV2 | CASRRGTDPYEQYF | TGTGCCAGCAGGAGGGGGACGGATCCCTACGAGCAGTACTTC
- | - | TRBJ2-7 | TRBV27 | CASSFGRVYEQYF | TGTGCCAGCAGTTTTGGGCGGGTCTACGAGCAGTACTTC
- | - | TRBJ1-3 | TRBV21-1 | CASSKALDSLILDGNTIYF | TGTGCCAGCAGCAAAGCGCTGGACAGTTTAATACTTGATGGAAACACCATATATTTT
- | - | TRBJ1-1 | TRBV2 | CASSPERGTEAFF | TGTGCCAGCAGCCCCGAAAGGGGGACTGAAGCTTTCTTT
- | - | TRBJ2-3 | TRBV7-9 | CASSSSWARETDTQYF | TGTGCCAGCAGCTCGTCGTGGGCTCGGGAAACGGATACGCAGTATTTT
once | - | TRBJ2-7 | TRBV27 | CASGYQSTGRDLEQYF | TGTGCCAGCGGCTATCAAAGTACAGGCCGCGACTTGGAGCAGTACTTC
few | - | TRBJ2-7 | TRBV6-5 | CASTPPTGSSYEQYF | TGTGCCAGCACCCCCCCGACAGGAAGCTCCTACGAGCAGTACTTC
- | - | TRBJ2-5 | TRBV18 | CASSTGGRETQYF | TGTGCCAGCTCCACGGGGGGCCGAGAGACCCAGTACTTC
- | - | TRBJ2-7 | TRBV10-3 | CAISDYRGNYEQYF | TGTGCCATCAGTGATTACCGGGGGAACTACGAGCAGTACTTC
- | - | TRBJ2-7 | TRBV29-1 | CSVGLTSYEQYF | TGCAGCGTTGGGCTTACGTCCTACGAGCAGTACTTC
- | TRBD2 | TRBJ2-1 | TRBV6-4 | CASSLAGGGDEQFF | TGTGCCAGCAGCCTAGCGGGAGGGGGGGATGAGCAGTTCTTC
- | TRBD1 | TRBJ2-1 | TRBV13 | CASSSPGQSYNEQFF | TGTGCCAGCAGCTCTCCGGGACAGTCATACAATGAGCAGTTCTTC
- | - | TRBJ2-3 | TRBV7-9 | CASSPRGGVTDTQYF | TGTGCCAGCAGCCCCCGCGGAGGGGTCACAGATACGCAGTATTTT
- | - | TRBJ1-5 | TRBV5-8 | CASRTQNGVWPQHF | TGTGCCAGCAGAACTCAAAATGGTGTATGGCCCCAGCATTTT
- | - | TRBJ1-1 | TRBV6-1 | CASRMGASTEAFF | TGTGCCAGCAGGATGGGGGCGAGCACTGAAGCTTTCTTT
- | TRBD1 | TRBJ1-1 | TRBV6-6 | CASSSSEQGKAFF | TGTGCCAGCAGTTCTTCCGAACAGGGGAAAGCTTTCTTT
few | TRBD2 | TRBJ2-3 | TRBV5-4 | CASSPHGGEPPDTQYF | TGTGCCAGCAGCCCCCACGGGGGGGAACCCCCAGATACGCAGTATTTT
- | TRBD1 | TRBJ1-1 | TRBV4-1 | CASSQDGFRQGVAQGEAFF | TGCGCCAGCAGCCAAGATGGGTTTCGACAGGGGGTGGCCCAAGGAGAAGCTTTCTTT
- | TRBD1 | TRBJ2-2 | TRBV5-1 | CASGTGNTGELFF | TGCGCCAGCGGGACAGGTAACACCGGGGAGCTGTTTTTT
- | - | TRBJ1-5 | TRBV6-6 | CASSYYDRSNQPQHF | TGTGCCAGCAGTTATTACGACAGGAGCAATCAGCCCCAGCATTTT
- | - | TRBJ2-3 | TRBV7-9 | CASSYLGDSVDTQYF | TGTGCCAGCAGCTACCTCGGGGACTCGGTAGATACGCAGTATTTT
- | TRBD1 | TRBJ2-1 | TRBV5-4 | CASSSRQGGAYNEQFF | TGTGCCAGCAGCTCCCGACAGGGTGGAGCCTACAATGAGCAGTTCTTC
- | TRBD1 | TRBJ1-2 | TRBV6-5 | CASSYQGQGVYGYTF | TGTGCCAGCAGTTACCAAGGACAGGGCGTCTATGGCTACACCTTC
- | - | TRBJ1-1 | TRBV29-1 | CSVHRSSLNTEAFF | TGCAGCGTTCATCGCTCGAGTTTGAACACTGAAGCTTTCTTT
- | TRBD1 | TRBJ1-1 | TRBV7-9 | CASSFQGGQAPVSTEAFF | TGTGCCAGCAGCTTCCAAGGGGGACAGGCCCCCGTGAGCACTGAAGCTTTCTTT
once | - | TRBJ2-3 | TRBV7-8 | CASSLASSSVLVADTQYF | TGTGCCAGCAGCTTAGCCTCGAGTAGCGTATTGGTCGCGGATACGCAGTATTTT
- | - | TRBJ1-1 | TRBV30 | CAWSGIQMNTEAFF | TGTGCCTGGAGTGGTATCCAGATGAACACTGAAGCTTTCTTT
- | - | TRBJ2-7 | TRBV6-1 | CASRKEEPTYEQYF | TGTGCCAGCAGGAAGGAGGAACCCACCTACGAGCAGTACTTC
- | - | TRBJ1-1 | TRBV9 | CASSVGPRNTEAFF | TGTGCCAGCAGCGTGGGGCCCCGGAACACTGAAGCTTTCTTT
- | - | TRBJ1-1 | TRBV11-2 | CASSLGGHLNTEAFF | TGTGCCAGCAGCTTAGGGGGGCACTTGAACACTGAAGCTTTCTTT
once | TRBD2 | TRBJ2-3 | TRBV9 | CASCLAGETDTQYF | TGTGCCAGCTGTCTAGCGGGGGAGACAGATACGCAGTATTTT
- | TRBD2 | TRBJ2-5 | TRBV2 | CASSDGGEETQYF | TGTGCCAGCAGTGATGGGGGGGAAGAGACCCAGTACTTC
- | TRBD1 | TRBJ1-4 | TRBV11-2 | CASSIDDRGHEKLFF | TGTGCCAGCAGCATCGATGACAGGGGGCATGAAAAACTGTTTTTT
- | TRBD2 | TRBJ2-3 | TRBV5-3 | CARSFGSGGVDTQYF | TGTGCCAGAAGCTTCGGTAGCGGGGGCGTGGATACGCAGTATTTT
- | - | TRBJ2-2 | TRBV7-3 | CASSPQGNTGELFF | TGTGCCAGCAGCCCGCAGGGAAACACCGGGGAGCTGTTTTTT
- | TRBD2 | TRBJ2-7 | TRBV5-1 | CASSVGTSGGRNEQYF | TGCGCCAGCAGCGTTGGGACTAGCGGGGGGAGGAACGAGCAGTACTTC
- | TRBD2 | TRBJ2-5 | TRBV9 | CASSSLAGGYQETQYF | TGTGCCAGCAGCTCACTAGCGGGGGGGTACCAAGAGACCCAGTACTTC
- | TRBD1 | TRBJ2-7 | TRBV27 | CASSGTGQGDYEQYF | TGTGCCAGCAGTGGCACGGGACAGGGGGACTACGAGCAGTACTTC
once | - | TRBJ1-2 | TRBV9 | CASSATGYGYTF | TGTGCCAGCAGCGCAACAGGTTATGGCTACACCTTC
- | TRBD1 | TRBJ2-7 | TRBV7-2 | CASSLRDRGGYEQYF | TGTGCCAGCAGCTTACGGGACAGGGGTGGTTACGAGCAGTACTTC
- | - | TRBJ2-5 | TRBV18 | CASSPPPGVETQYF | TGTGCCAGCTCACCACCTCCCGGGGTAGAGACCCAGTACTTC
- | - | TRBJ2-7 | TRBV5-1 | CASSLQGNYEQYF | TGCGCCAGCAGCTTGCAGGGCAACTACGAGCAGTACTTC
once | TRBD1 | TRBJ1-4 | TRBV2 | CASGWDRDEKLFF | TGTGCCAGTGGGTGGGACAGAGATGAAAAACTGTTTTTT
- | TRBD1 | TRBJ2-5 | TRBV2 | CASRVGTGQETQYF | TGTGCCAGCAGGGTTGGGACAGGGCAAGAGACCCAGTACTTC
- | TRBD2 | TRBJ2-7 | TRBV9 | CASSPGLAGLEQYF | TGTGCCAGCAGCCCGGGACTAGCGGGCCTGGAGCAGTACTTC